This entry lists 18 T cell receptor beta chains sequenced from one sample in a study of PD-L1 blockade in urothelial cancer. Libraries were prepared by immunoSEQ multiplex PCR; TCRdb keeps only in-frame clonotypes and omits some of them. The repertoire holds 35,000 to 45,000 clones, around four fifths seen once, with over 13% in the top ten. Time point defined: peripheral blood 6 weeks after treatment start. Sequenced material: PBMCs, taken around atezolizumab (anti-PD-L1) treatment. All receptors come from a man between 60 and 75 years old with urothelial cancer.

The chain joins TRBV18 to TRBJ1-6, with 8 positions matching TRBD1. The V gene end was trimmed by 3 bases and the J gene end by 14 bases; junction bases not matched to a gene: 12. Per germline, CDR1 KGHSH and CDR2 LQKENI. The CDR3 totals 15 residues. The CDR3 DNA follows: TGTGCCAGCTCACCCTCGAACAGGGGGATCTATACCCTCCACTTT. This gives the protein CASSPSNRGIYTLHF.

The chain recombines TRBV19 with TRBJ1-1; D gene uncertain. The length of the CDR3 is 14 residues. Trimming took 3 bases from V and 6 from J, leaving 14 bases between them. Germline V gives CDR1 LNHDA, CDR2 SQIVND (reference sequence). CDR3 residues: CASSIGPTGAEAFF. The CDR3 coding sequence is TGTGCCAGTAGTATCGGGCCGACGGGAGCTGAAGCTTTCTTT.

The rearrangement links TRBV19 to TRBJ1-6; the D gene is possibly TRBD1 (5 bases). CDR1 is LNHDA and CDR2 is SQIVND in the germline V gene (reference sequence). V was shortened by 4 bases and J by 3 bases, with 13 bases between the two germline ends. The CDR3 contains 16 residues. CDR3 region: CASSNGREDYNSPLHF. In DNA form, the CDR3 reads TGTGCCAGTAGTAACGGCAGGGAGGACTATAATTCACCCCTCCACTTT.

Here the CDR3 reads CATSRVEGALGELFF. CDR3 coding DNA: TGTGCCACCAGCAGAGTGGAGGGGGCGCTTGGGGAGCTGTTTTTT. The rearrangement joins TRBV15 to TRBJ2-2; possibly TRBD1 for D (7 bases). The CDR3 is made up of 15 amino acids. Germline V gene sequence: CDR1 LNHNV, CDR2 YYDKDF (reference sequence). V lost 1 base, J lost 8 bases, and 14 bases lay in between.

In regard to this clone: The identical CDR3 is also encoded by other nucleotide sequences in the sample. The chain uses TRBV25-1 and TRBJ1-2; TRBD1 agrees at 9 bases. Trimming cost V 2 bases and J 8 bases; bases outside gene matches: 6. From germline, CDR1 is MGHDK and CDR2 SYGVNS. The CDR3 contains 14 residues. This CDR3 is CASSEPDRGHGYTF. The CDR3 DNA sequence: TGTGCCAGCAGTGAACCGGACAGGGGACACGGCTACACCTTC.

The chain employs TRBV15 and TRBJ2-5, with no clear D. The CDR3 has 13 residues. CDR1 and CDR2 from the germline V gene are LNHNV and YYDKDF (reference sequence). The germline V and J ends were trimmed by 1 base and 4 bases, with 7 bases remaining between them. The CDR3 coding sequence is TGTGCCACCAGCAGAGTATACGGAGAGACCCAGTACTTC. Its protein product is CATSRVYGETQYF.

This clone has only one observation. This chain connects TRBV5-5 to TRBJ1-4; the D gene is possibly TRBD1 (5 bases). CDR1 SGHKS and CDR2 YYEKEE come from the germline V gene (reference sequence). The CDR3 is 16 amino acids. The ends were cut back, 4 bases at V and 0 bases at J, with 13 bases in the middle. The CDR3 loop reads CASSPGTSATNEKLFF. The CDR3, as DNA: TGTGCCAGCAGCCCTGGGACTTCAGCAACTAATGAAAAACTGTTTTTT. Together with reference TRBV5-5 and TRBJ1-4, the CDR3 gives the full variable domain: DAGVTQSPTHLIKTRGQQVTLRCSPISGHKSVSWYQQVLGQGPQFIFQYYEKEERGRGNFPDRFSARQFPNYSSELNVNALLLGDSALYLCASSPGTSATNEKLFFGSGTQLSVL.

V and J are TRBV7-9 and TRBJ2-3, with TRBD2 matching over 9 bases. There are 15 residues in the CDR3. The junction had 2 bases not matched to a gene; V was cut back by 0 bases and J by 4 bases. The germline V gene has CDR1 SEHNR and CDR2 FQNEAQ (reference sequence). CDR3 coding DNA: TGTGCCAGCAGCTTAGCGCGGGGGGGGCCAGATACGCAGTATTTT. Its protein is CASSLARGGPDTQYF.

This chain uses TRBV29-1 with TRBJ1-5; 7 nucleotides align to TRBD1. V dropped 7 bases and J dropped 2; count of bases not matched to a gene: 14. Germline V gene lookup returns CDR1 SQVTM and CDR2 ANQGSEA. There are 16 residues in the CDR3. Here the CDR3 DNA reads TGCAGCGCCCCCCGGTGGGGGACAGAGGGCAATCAGCCCCAGCATTTT. Its protein is CSAPRWGTEGNQPQHF. Drawing the rest from reference TRBV29-1 and TRBJ1-5, the complete variable domain is SAVISQKPSRDICQRGTSLTIQCQVDSQVTMMFWYRQQPGQSLTLIATANQGSEATYESGFVIDKFPISRPNLTFSTLTVSNMSPEDSSIYLCSAPRWGTEGNQPQHFGDGTRLSIL.

The rearrangement joins TRBV7-9 to TRBJ2-1, with 14 bases fitting TRBD2. Germline V gene data show CDR1 as SEHNR and CDR2 as FQNEAQ (reference sequence). The CDR3 has 15 amino acids. V lost 5 bases to trimming and J lost 4 bases; unmatched junction nucleotides: 1. CDR3 nucleotide sequence: TGTGCCAGCAGCCGGACTAGCGGGGGGTACAATGAGCAGTTCTTC. Its translation: CASSRTSGGYNEQFF.

For the CDR3, the DNA is TGTGCCAGCAGTGAGTCTTACAGCTACGAGCAGTACTTC. This codes for CASSESYSYEQYF. The chain couples TRBV6-1 to TRBJ2-7; D unclear. Germline CDR1 is MNHNS and CDR2 is SASEGT. V shed 3 bases and J shed 3 bases, with 9 bases lying between them. The CDR3 extends over 13 amino acids.

Only one count was recorded for this clone. The rearrangement uses TRBV7-9 and TRBJ1-2; D is ambiguous. The germline V gene has CDR1 SEHNR and CDR2 FQNEAQ (reference sequence). The CDR3 totals 12 residues. V gave up 4 bases and J gave up 8 bases, with 11 bases separating them. CDR3 sequence reads: CASSSMTYGYTF. The CDR3 DNA is TGTGCCAGCAGCTCCATGACATACGGCTACACCTTC.

For the CDR3, the DNA is TGTGCCAGTAGTATGGGCCTCAGGGGAGATCAGCCCCAGCATTTT. It codes for CASSMGLRGDQPQHF. The V and J genes are TRBV19 and TRBJ1-5; D may be TRBD1 (6 bases). The CDR3 sequence is 15 residues long. Germline-derived CDR1 and CDR2 are LNHDA and SQIVND (reference sequence). Trimming stripped 3 bases from V and 5 bases from J, with 14 bases between.

The rearrangement uses TRBV7-8 and TRBJ2-7, with 7 positions matching TRBD1. This CDR3 is built from 15 residues. Germline CDR1 is SGHVS and CDR2 is FQNEAQ. Trimming cost V 3 bases and J 5 bases; bases outside gene matches: 10. CDR3 region: CASSFDRVLRHEQYF. In DNA form, the CDR3 reads TGTGCCAGCAGCTTCGACAGGGTACTTCGGCACGAGCAGTACTTC.

This chain uses TRBV5-1 with TRBJ1-2; 9 bases agree with TRBD1. There are 12 residues in the CDR3. The V gene's germline CDR1 is SGHRS and CDR2 YFSETQ. V lost 5 bases, J lost 7 bases, and 3 bases stayed unmatched. The CDR3 DNA reads as TGCGCCAGCAGTACAGGGGGCAGTGGCTACACCTTC. It codes for CASSTGGSGYTF.

The V and J genes are TRBV6-5 and TRBJ1-4; tentatively, D is TRBD1 (6 bases). This CDR3 contains 14 residues. The germline V gene has CDR1 MNHEY and CDR2 SVGAGI. With 6 bases removed from V and 4 bases from J, the gap between germline ends came to 12 bases. CDR3 coding DNA: TGTGCCAGCAGAATGACAGGCAGTAATGAAAAACTGTTTTTT. Protein sequence: CASRMTGSNEKLFF.

The chain couples TRBV4-2 to TRBJ2-7, with D tentatively TRBD2 (5 bases). The CDR3 has 16 amino acids. With 3 bases removed from V and 4 bases from J, the gap between germline ends came to 19 bases. Germline CDR1 LGHNA, CDR2 YNFKEQ. The CDR3 reads CASSHLEDTGGYEQYF. The CDR3 DNA follows: TGTGCCAGCAGCCACCTCGAAGACACCGGCGGGTACGAGCAGTACTTC.

The V call is TRBV2, the J call TRBJ2-3, with 7 nucleotides matching TRBD2. With 3 bases clipped from V and 6 bases from J, the junction kept 9 bases outside the gene matches. CDR3 size: 15 residues. Germline values: CDR1 SNHLY, CDR2 FYNNEI. The CDR3: CASSEGTTTRDTQYF. DNA for the CDR3: TGTGCCAGCAGTGAGGGGACTACGACCCGGGATACGCAGTATTTT.